This T cell receptor beta chain was identified during a study of T-cell memory formation after mild COVID-19. The wider study: TCR clustering was largely donor specific. Findings and limits, study-wide: Shrinking CD4+ clones were chiefly CM and EM; CD8+ ones were chiefly EMRA. The finding that pre-infection memory included some responding clones suggested that cross-reactive memory joined.

TCR alpha and TCR beta cDNA libraries with sample barcodes and UMIs came from 5'RACE using constant-segment primers. MiXCR, run by TCRdb on the 5' RACE reads, gives a single entry per CDR3 protein. The repertoire includes more than 450,000 distinct CDR3 sequences, about a sixth of them detected once, and about 12% sits in the top ten. Points on this clonotype: The antigen is undetermined.

The V gene's germline CDR1 is SGHTA and CDR2 FQGTGA. The CDR3 runs 15 residues. V was clipped by 2 bases and J by 3 bases, with 14 bases between them. The clonotype was recovered from an adult woman who had mild COVID-19 (a few samples of this study predate the infection). Cell type and time point are not known. Source material: PBMCs or a T cell subset sorted from them (not recorded which). V usage is TRBV7-3 and J usage is TRBJ2-7; TRBD1 is a possible D gene (6 bases). As DNA, the CDR3 is TGTGCCAGCAGCTTAGGGACATCACCGAGCTACGAGCAGTACTTC. Translating it yields CASSLGTSPSYEQYF.